The clone carrying this T cell receptor (beta chain) was seen only a few times. CDR1 is MNHEY, CDR2 SVGAGI, per germline. Germline trimming cut 6 bases from V and 2 bases from J; bases unmatched to any gene: 10. This CDR3 region has 15 residues. The sample originates from a study of cytomegalovirus exposure and HLA in healthy donors. The PCR used 60 Vbeta and 13 Jbeta primers. Using immunoSEQ multiplex PCR, the repertoire was profiled, and TCRdb retains in-frame clones only, with some absent. The table shows 100,000 or so clones, with 75% to 85% occurring only once. This chain links TRBV6-5 with TRBJ2-7, with 7 bases identical to TRBD1. The material sequenced was PBMCs. The source of this sequence is a man under 40 in good health and CMV-seronegative. CDR3 bases: TGTGCCAGCAGCCCAACCACTGGACAGGCCTACGAGCAGTACTTC. It is translated as CASSPTTGQAYEQYF.